Below, one T cell receptor (beta chain) is given with its context. This sample is part of a study of blood T cell repertoires in COVID-19. Turning to the study itself: T cells, B-cell-depleted T cells, or PBMCs supplied cDNA or gDNA.

CDR1 is MNHEY, CDR2 SMNVEV, per germline (reference sequence). The CDR3 is 15 amino acids. After removal of 2 bases from V and 1 base from J, the junction contained 4 bases not matched to a gene. Method: immunoSEQ multiplex PCR; TCRdb's copy keeps in-frame clones and lacks some. Counted here are around 260,000 clones, approximately 85% occurring once; the ten biggest clones make up approximately 4%. Two negative PCRs, clearance, or symptom resolution characterized the recovered Cohort 3 donors. The sequence was collected from a woman aged 25 to 39 who had recovered from COVID-19. The V call is TRBV27, the J call TRBJ2-7; 8 nucleotides align to TRBD2. Sequenced: PBMCs or T cells enriched from blood (not recorded which). The CDR3 reads CASSLVAGRSYEQYF. In DNA form, the CDR3 reads TGTGCCAGCAGTTTAGTAGCGGGAAGATCCTACGAGCAGTACTTC.